The 23 T cell receptor beta chains reported below all come from one sample, sequenced in a study of cytomegalovirus exposure and HLA in healthy donors. The PCR ran on 60 Vbeta and 13 Jbeta primers. Profiling relied on immunoSEQ multiplex PCR, and the TCRdb table lists in-frame clones only, not all of them. The table records about 100,000 clones, approximately 76% of them present only once. Sequences were obtained from PBMCs. The receptors stem from a man aged 18 to 30 in good health and CMV-seronegative.

The chain uses TRBV19 and TRBJ1-5, with a possible D match to TRBD1 (5 bases). CDR1 LNHDA and CDR2 SQIVND come from the germline V gene (reference sequence). This CDR3 has 14 amino acids. V dropped 1 base and J dropped 7 bases, with 11 bases sitting between them. The CDR3 sequence: CASSIGLGGQPQHF. The CDR3 DNA sequence: TGTGCCAGTAGTATAGGCCTGGGGGGACAGCCCCAGCATTTT.

J is TRBJ1-2 and V is TRBV6-5, with 7 positions matching TRBD1. Per the germline V gene, CDR1 is MNHEY and CDR2 is SVGAGI. V shed 10 bases, J shed 5 bases, and the junction held 10 bases outside the gene matches. CDR3 length: 13 amino acids. The CDR3, as DNA: TGTGCCATCGCCAGGGGACAGAGATATGGCTACACCTTC. Its translation: CAIARGQRYGYTF.

This clone showed up just a few times. Other nucleotide sequences from this sample produce the same CDR3. The chain combines TRBV5-1 with TRBJ2-3; D gene uncertain. Trimming removed 0 bases from V and 0 bases from J, with 11 bases in between. The CDR3 sequence is 16 residues long. Germline V gives CDR1 SGHRS, CDR2 YFSETQ. For the CDR3, the DNA is TGCGCCAGCAGCTTGGACTCCCAACTAAGCACAGATACGCAGTATTTT. It is translated as CASSLDSQLSTDTQYF.

The V call is TRBV9, the J call TRBJ1-1, with a possible D match to TRBD1 (6 bases). V was trimmed by 0 bases and J by 4 bases, leaving 10 bases between them. The length of the CDR3 is 14 residues. The germline gives CDR1 SGDLS, CDR2 YYNGEE. The chain's CDR3 is CASSVAGRGTEAFF. CDR3 nucleotide sequence: TGTGCCAGCAGCGTAGCGGGCAGGGGCACTGAAGCTTTCTTT.

The chain couples TRBV6-5 to TRBJ2-7, with D tentatively TRBD2 (5 bases). CDR3 size: 14 residues. The V end was cut by 2 bases, the J end by 5 bases, with 13 bases between. The germline CDR1 and CDR2 sequences are MNHEY and SVGAGI. DNA of the CDR3: TGTGCCAGCAGTTACACCGGGGTCTGGGACGAGCAGTACTTC. Translating gives CASSYTGVWDEQYF.

This clone was observed a few times. The chain employs TRBV7-9 and TRBJ2-5; no clear D gene. This CDR3 contains 14 residues. Trimming left V 1 base short and J 3 bases short, with 9 bases between. CDR1 is SEHNR, CDR2 FQNEAQ, per germline (reference sequence). The chain's CDR3 is CASSLVHSKETQYF. Written as DNA, the CDR3 is TGTGCCAGCAGCTTAGTCCACAGCAAAGAGACCCAGTACTTC.

The V call is TRBV11-2, the J call TRBJ2-7; TRBD1 is a possible D gene (5 bases). The CDR3 consists of 12 residues. Germline loops: CDR1 SGHAT, CDR2 FQNNGV. With 5 bases removed from V and 6 bases from J, the gap between germline ends came to 11 bases. CDR3 DNA sequence: TGTGCCAGCAGCCGGAGCAGGGCCGAGCAGTACTTC. Translating it yields CASSRSRAEQYF. The entire variable domain, with the rest obtained from reference TRBV11-2 and TRBJ2-7, is as follows: EAGVAQSPRYKIIEKRQSVAFWCNPISGHATLYWYQQILGQGPKLLIQFQNNGVVDDSQLPKDRFSAERLKGVDSTLKIQPAKLEDSAVYLCASSRSRAEQYFGPGTRLTVT.

The chain employs TRBV7-8 and TRBJ2-5; 7 bases agree with TRBD2. CDR3 length: 12 amino acids. Germline V CDR1 and CDR2: SGHVS, FQNEAQ. J gave up 4 bases and V 6 bases, and 2 bases lay outside the gene matches. The DNA of the CDR3 is TGTGCCAGCAGGGGGGGGGTAGAGACCCAGTACTTC. Amino acids: CASRGGVETQYF. Together with reference TRBV7-8 and TRBJ2-5, the CDR3 gives the full variable domain: GAGVSQSPRYKVAKRGQDVALRCDPISGHVSLFWYQQALGQGPEFLTYFQNEAQLDKSGLPSDRFFAERPEGSVSTLKIQRTQQEDSAVYLCASRGGVETQYFGPGTRLLVL.

This clone has a single count. V usage is TRBV4-3 and J usage is TRBJ2-7; 12 nucleotides match TRBD1. The V and J ends lost 3 bases and 5 bases, in that order; junction bases with no gene match: 2. Germline lookup yields CDR1 LGHNA and CDR2 YSLEER. The CDR3 runs to 14 residues. The CDR3 DNA is TGCGCCAGCAGCCAGGGACAGGGGGCTCACGAGCAGTACTTC. It specifies CASSQGQGAHEQYF.

V and J are TRBV5-4 and TRBJ2-1, with D possibly TRBD2 on 5 matching bases. This CDR3 has 17 amino acids. In germline, CDR1 is SGHNT, CDR2 YYREEE (reference sequence). V lost 4 bases and J 2 bases, leaving 19 bases between the germline ends. The CDR3 sequence is CASSTPAGAGTYNEQFF. The CDR3 nucleotides are TGTGCCAGCAGCACCCCGGCGGGCGCGGGCACCTACAATGAGCAGTTCTTC.

This clone was picked up a small number of times. The CDR3 DNA is TGTGCCAGCAGTGACACGGGGGGAGGAAGCAATCAGCCCCAGCATTTT. This sequence encodes CASSDTGGGSNQPQHF. This chain uses TRBV6-1 with TRBJ1-5; weak D call: TRBD1 (5 bases). Trimming removed 3 bases at V and 1 base at J, with 13 bases between. The germline V gene has CDR1 MNHNS and CDR2 SASEGT. This CDR3 is built from 16 residues.

This clone appeared once. The rearrangement uses TRBV27 and TRBJ1-5; D may be TRBD1 (5 bases). Germline V CDR1 and CDR2: MNHEY, SMNVEV (reference sequence). V lost 6 bases, J lost 7 bases, and 16 bases lay in between. The CDR3 is 14 amino acids. The DNA of the CDR3 is TGTGCCAGCAGCCCCCGGGGGGATTGGCAGCCCCAGCATTTT. This translates into CASSPRGDWQPQHF.

The J gene is TRBJ1-1, the V gene TRBV11-2; D gene unclear. Trimming took 6 bases from V and 5 from J, leaving 19 bases between them. CDR1 and CDR2 from the germline V gene are SGHAT and FQNNGV. This CDR3 has 15 residues. In DNA, the CDR3 is TGTGCCAGCAGTTCTATAGCGGCTGGTGGGACTGAAGCTTTCTTT. As protein: CASSSIAAGGTEAFF.

The chain's CDR3 is CASSRLAGTQETQYF. The CDR3 DNA sequence: TGTGCCAGCAGTAGACTAGCGGGGACCCAAGAGACCCAGTACTTC. V is TRBV7-2 and J is TRBJ2-5; 11 positions match TRBD2. Germline V gene lookup returns CDR1 SGHTA and CDR2 FQGNSA. V lost 6 bases, J lost 1 base, and 4 bases stayed unmatched. The CDR3 spans 15 residues.

J is TRBJ2-6 and V is TRBV27; possibly TRBD1 for D (5 bases). This CDR3 comprises 17 residues. In germline, CDR1 is MNHEY, CDR2 SMNVEV (reference sequence). V lost 3 bases to trimming and J lost 0 bases, with 12 bases between them. The CDR3 DNA follows: TGTGCCAGCAGTTTCGACAGCTCTTCCTCTGGGGCCAACGTCCTGACTTTC. This encodes CASSFDSSSSGANVLTF.

The V gene is TRBV7-2, the J gene TRBJ2-7; D might be TRBD2 (5 bases). V shed 0 bases and J shed 3 bases, with 15 bases lying between them. The CDR3 consists of 16 residues. The germline V gene has CDR1 SGHTA and CDR2 FQGNSA. CDR3 protein: CASSLASLGGHYEQYF. CDR3 nucleotide sequence: TGTGCCAGCAGCTTAGCGTCGCTAGGAGGCCACTACGAGCAGTACTTC. Full variable domain (missing parts from reference TRBV7-2 and TRBJ2-7): GAGVSQSPSNKVTEKGKDVELRCDPISGHTALYWYRQSLGQGLEFLIYFQGNSAPDKSGLPSDRFSAERTGGSVSTLTIQRTQQEDSAVYLCASSLASLGGHYEQYFGPGTRLTVT.

This CDR3 reads CASSWGVELAGSDTQYF. For the CDR3, the DNA is TGTGCCAGCAGCTGGGGGGTGGAGTTGGCGGGCTCAGATACGCAGTATTTT. This chain links TRBV5-6 with TRBJ2-3; D possibly corresponds to TRBD2 (6 bases). Between the trimmed V and J ends, which lost 3 bases and 4 bases, there was a span of 21 bases. This CDR3 is 17 amino acids long. The germline CDR1 and CDR2 sequences are SGHDT and YYEEEE.

V usage is TRBV10-3 and J usage is TRBJ1-1; 9 bases line up with TRBD1. This CDR3 has 14 amino acids. After removal of 7 bases from V and 6 bases from J, the junction contained 9 bases not matched to a gene. The germline CDR1 and CDR2 sequences are ENHRY and SYGVKD. The CDR3 coding sequence is TGTGCCATCATTAAGGACAGGGGAACGCCTGAAGCTTTCTTT. It yields the protein CAIIKDRGTPEAFF.

This clone was seen a few times. This rearrangement joins TRBV9 to TRBJ2-2; D not resolved. This CDR3 has 15 residues. V was clipped by 3 bases and J by 2 bases, with 11 bases between them. Germline V CDR1 and CDR2: SGDLS, YYNGEE. This chain's CDR3 is CASSATSYNTGELFF. The DNA of the CDR3 is TGTGCCAGCAGCGCCACCTCCTATAACACCGGGGAGCTGTTTTTT. The full variable domain, rest sourced from reference TRBV9 and TRBJ2-2, is DSGVTQTPKHLITATGQRVTLRCSPRSGDLSVYWYQQSLDQGLQFLIQYYNGEERAKGNILERFSAQQFPDLHSELNLSSLELGDSALYFCASSATSYNTGELFFGEGSRLTVL.

J is TRBJ2-5 and V is TRBV5-6, with D possibly being TRBD2 (5 bases). From germline, CDR1 is SGHDT and CDR2 YYEEEE. CDR3 length: 12 amino acids. V was clipped by 2 bases and J by 3 bases, with 5 bases between them. This chain's CDR3 is CASSFSEETQYF. CDR3 nucleotides: TGTGCCAGCAGCTTTAGCGAAGAGACCCAGTACTTC.

The chain joins TRBV4-2 to TRBJ2-5; 12 nucleotides match TRBD2. The CDR3 length is 15 residues. V shed 2 bases, J shed 5 bases, and the junction held 3 bases outside the gene matches. Germline assignment: CDR1 LGHNA and CDR2 YNFKEQ. The DNA for the CDR3 is TGTGCCAGCAGCCAACCTAGCGGGGGGGCTGAGACCCAGTACTTC. Protein sequence: CASSQPSGGAETQYF.

CDR3 coding DNA: TGTGCCAGTGGCACAGGGACTCAGCCCCAGCATTTT. It specifies CASGTGTQPQHF. V and J are TRBV7-9 and TRBJ1-5; tentatively, D is TRBD1 (6 bases). CDR1 is SEHNR, CDR2 FQNEAQ, per germline (reference sequence). The CDR3 has 12 amino acids. V lost 9 bases and J lost 6, with 12 bases in between.

The V call is TRBV10-1, the J call TRBJ1-6; the D is unclear. Germline lookup yields CDR1 WNHNN and CDR2 SYGVQD (reference sequence). V was clipped by 3 bases and J by 6 bases, with 6 bases between them. CDR3 length: 13 residues. CDR3 in amino acids: CASSEQINSPLHF. In DNA form, the CDR3 reads TGCGCCAGCAGTGAACAAATTAATTCACCCCTCCACTTT.